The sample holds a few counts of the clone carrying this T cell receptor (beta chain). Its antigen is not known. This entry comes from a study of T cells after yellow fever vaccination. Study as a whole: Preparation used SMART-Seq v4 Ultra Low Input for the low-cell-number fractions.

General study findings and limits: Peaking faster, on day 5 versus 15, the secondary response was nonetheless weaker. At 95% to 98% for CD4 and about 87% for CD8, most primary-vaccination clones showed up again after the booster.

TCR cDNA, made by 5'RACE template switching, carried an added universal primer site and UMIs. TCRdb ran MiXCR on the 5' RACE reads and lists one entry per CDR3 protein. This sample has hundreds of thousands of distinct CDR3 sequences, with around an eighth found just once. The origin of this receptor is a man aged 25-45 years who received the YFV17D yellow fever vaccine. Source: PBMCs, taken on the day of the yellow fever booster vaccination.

CDR3 DNA: TGTGCCAGCAGGGTCCGGGCCCCTGAGGGGACCCAGTACTTC. It encodes CASRVRAPEGTQYF. V and J are TRBV12-3 or TRBV12-4 and TRBJ2-5; TRBD2 might be the D (5 bases). The V gene lost 6 bases and the J gene lost 7 bases, with 18 bases spanning the gap. This CDR3 region has 14 residues.